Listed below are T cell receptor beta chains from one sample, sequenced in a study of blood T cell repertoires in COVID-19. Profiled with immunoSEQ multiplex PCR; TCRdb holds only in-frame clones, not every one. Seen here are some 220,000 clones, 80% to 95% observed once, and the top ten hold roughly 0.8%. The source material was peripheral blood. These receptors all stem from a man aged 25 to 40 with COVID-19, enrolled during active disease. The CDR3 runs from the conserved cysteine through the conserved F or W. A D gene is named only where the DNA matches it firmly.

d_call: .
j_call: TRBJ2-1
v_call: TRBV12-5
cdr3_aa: CASGPYSGSYNEQFF

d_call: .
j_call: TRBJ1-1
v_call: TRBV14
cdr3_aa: CASSQVRGNTEAFF

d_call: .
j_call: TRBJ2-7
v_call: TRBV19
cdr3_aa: CASRGASSSYEQYF

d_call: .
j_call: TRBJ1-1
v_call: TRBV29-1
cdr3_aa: CSVVLNRNTEAFF

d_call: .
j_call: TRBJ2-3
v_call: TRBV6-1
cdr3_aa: CASSEYGQTSTDTQYF

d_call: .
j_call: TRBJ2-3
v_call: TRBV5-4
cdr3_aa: CASSLEGWLQGGTQYF

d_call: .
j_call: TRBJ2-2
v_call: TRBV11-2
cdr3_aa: CASSLEGRLGPGELFF

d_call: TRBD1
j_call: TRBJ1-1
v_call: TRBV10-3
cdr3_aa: CATGPGQGTETNTEAFF

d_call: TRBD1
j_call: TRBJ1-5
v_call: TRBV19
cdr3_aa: CASSLGTGDNQPQHF

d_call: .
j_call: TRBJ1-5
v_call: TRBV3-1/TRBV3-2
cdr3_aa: CASSQDSRTYQPQHF

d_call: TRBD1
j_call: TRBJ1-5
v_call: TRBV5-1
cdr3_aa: CASSPGTGGSNQPQHF

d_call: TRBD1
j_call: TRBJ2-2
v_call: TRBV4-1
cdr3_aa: CASSHVPGQTNTGELFF

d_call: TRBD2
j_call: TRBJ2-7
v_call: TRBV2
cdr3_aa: CASSVGLAGTYEQYF

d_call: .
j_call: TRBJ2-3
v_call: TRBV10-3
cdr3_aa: CAISVGQNTDTQYF

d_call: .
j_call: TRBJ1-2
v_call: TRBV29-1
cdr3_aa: CSAGEQGGGYTF

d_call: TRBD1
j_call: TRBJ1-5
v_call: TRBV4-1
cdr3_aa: CASSQPGQGAVQPQHF

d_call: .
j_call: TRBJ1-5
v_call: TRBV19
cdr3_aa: CASSIDLYEKGAGQPQHF

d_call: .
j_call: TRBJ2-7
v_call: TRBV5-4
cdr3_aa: CASSGRGGAPYEQYF

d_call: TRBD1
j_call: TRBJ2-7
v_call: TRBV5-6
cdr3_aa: CASSQGTAYEQYF

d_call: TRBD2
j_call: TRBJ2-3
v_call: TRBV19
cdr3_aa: CASSIVGLAGGADTQYF

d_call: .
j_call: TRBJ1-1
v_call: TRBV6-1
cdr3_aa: CASSAKPGREMNTEAFF

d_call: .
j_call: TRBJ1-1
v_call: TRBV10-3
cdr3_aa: CAIRLEGRGTEAFF

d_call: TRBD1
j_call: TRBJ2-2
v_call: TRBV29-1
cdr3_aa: CSAQRFRQGETGELFF

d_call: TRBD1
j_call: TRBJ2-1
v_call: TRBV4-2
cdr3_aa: CASSAPGQTYNEQFF

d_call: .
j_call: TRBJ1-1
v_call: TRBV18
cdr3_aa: CASSRTGVGVGGNTEAFF

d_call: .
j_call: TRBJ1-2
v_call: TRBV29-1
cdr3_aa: CSVETTAGVAGYTF

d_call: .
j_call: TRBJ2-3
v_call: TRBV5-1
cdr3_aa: CASMAAGGADTQYF

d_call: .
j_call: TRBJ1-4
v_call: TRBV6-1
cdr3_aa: CASSDEIQRGELFF

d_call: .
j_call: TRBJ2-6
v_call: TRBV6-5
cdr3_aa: CASSYSGGAGANVLTF

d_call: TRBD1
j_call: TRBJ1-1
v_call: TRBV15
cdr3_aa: CATNRQGNTEAFF

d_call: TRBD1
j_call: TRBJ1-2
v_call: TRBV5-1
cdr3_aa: CASSTTGGNGYTF

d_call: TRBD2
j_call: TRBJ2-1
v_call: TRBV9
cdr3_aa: CASSDHLAGSSYNEQFF

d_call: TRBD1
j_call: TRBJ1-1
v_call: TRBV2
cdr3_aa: CASSVTGRNTEAFF

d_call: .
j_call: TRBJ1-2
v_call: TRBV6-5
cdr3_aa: CASSYGADYGYTF

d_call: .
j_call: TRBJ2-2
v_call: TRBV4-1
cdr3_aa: CASSHPLTGFANTGELFF

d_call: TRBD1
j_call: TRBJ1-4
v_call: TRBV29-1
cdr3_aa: CSVEGLGQEGEEKLFF

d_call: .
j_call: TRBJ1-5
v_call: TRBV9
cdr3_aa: CASSADRFNQPQHF

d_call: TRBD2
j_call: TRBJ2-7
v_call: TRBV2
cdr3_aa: CASTMTSGVYEQYF

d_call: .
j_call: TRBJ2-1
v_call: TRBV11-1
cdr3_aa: CASSVTGPSSYNEQFF

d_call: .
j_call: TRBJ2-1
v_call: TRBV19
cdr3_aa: CASGTGSGSDEQFF

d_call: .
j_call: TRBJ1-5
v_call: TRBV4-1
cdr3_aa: CASSQVTRYDQPQHF

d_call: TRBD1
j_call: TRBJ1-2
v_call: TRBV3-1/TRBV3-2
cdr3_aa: CASSQRTGSYNYGYTF

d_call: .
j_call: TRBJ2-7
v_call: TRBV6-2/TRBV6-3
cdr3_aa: CASSPGSAGNSYEQYF

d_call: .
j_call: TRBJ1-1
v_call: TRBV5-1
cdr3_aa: CASSSRTAVNTEAFF

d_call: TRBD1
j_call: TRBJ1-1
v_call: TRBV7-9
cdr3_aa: CASSTGQGWTEAFF

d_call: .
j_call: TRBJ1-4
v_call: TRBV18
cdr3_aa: CASSMQGTNEKLFF

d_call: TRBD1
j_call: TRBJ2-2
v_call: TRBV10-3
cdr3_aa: CAISGTGGLGELFF

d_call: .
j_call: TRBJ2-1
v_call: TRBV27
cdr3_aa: CASSYIAAGIDGDEQFF

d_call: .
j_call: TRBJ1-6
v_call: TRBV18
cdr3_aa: CASSPLQISRPGVDSPLHF

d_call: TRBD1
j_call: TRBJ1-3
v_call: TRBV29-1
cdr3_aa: CSGMTGNSGNTIYF

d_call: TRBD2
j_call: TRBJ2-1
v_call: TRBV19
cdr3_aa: CASSLAPGLAHEQFF

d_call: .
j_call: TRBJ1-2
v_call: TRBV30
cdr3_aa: CAWSVGAGYTF

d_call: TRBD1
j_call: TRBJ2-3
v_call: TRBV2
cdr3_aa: CASTKQGAGLSSTDTQYF

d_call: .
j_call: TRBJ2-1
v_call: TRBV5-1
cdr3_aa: CASSLGLVGAHLGDEQFF